The next 10 T cell receptor beta chains were all read from a single sample in a study of T cell changes during pregnancy in multiple sclerosis (dated by TCRdb to about 2019). Library preparation was by the immunoSEQ multiplex PCR assay. As stored in TCRdb, this immuneACCESS dataset retains in-frame rearrangements with V and J assigned. A fraction of the clones does not appear; measured against another copy, unresolved V genes explain less than half of the discrepancy, and the remainder lacks a known reason. This sample has roughly 39,000 clones in its table, and 92% of those were observed once. The ten biggest clones cover roughly 0.72% of the sample. Sample: CD4+ T cells from peripheral blood mononuclear cells, taken before pregnancy. These receptors all come from a female donor with multiple sclerosis, enrolled in a pregnancy study.

As concerns this clone: Mismatch with germline at one junction end may stem from a read error. The chain has TRBV6-7 and TRBJ2-7; D not resolved. TRBV6-7 is filed as an ORF, its function uncertain. CDR3 length equals 13 residues. The CDR3 nucleotides are TGTGCCAGCACTTACGTTGCGCCCGACGAGCAGTACTTC. Amino acids: CASTYVAPDEQYF.

The chain uses TRBV28 and TRBJ2-7, with a tentative D call TRBD1 (6 bases). The V and J ends lost 7 bases and 4 bases respectively, with 17 bases between them. Germline CDR1 reads MDHEN; CDR2 reads SYDVKM. The CDR3 has 14 residues. The CDR3 DNA follows: TGTGCCAGCATGGGGGCGACTCGAGGGTACGAGCAGTACTTC. It specifies CASMGATRGYEQYF. Full variable domain (remainder filled in from reference TRBV28 and TRBJ2-7): DVKVTQSSRYLVKRTGEKVFLECVQDMDHENMFWYRQDPGLGLRLIYFSYDVKMKEKGDIPEGYSVSREKKERFSLILESASTNQTSMYLCASMGATRGYEQYFGPGTRLTVT.

V and J are TRBV29-1 and TRBJ2-3, with 7 positions matching TRBD1. Per the germline V gene, CDR1 is SQVTM and CDR2 is ANQGSEA. The CDR3 sequence is 15 residues long. The trim removed 7 bases at V and 2 bases at J, leaving 12 bases unmatched. The CDR3 DNA reads TGCAGCGCCCACCCCCCAGACAGGGCCACAGATACGCAGTATTTT. Its protein product is CSAHPPDRATDTQYF.

There are a few counts of this clone. This rearrangement joins TRBV7-2 to TRBJ2-7; 14 bases map to TRBD2. The CDR3 sequence is 16 residues long. Germline lookup yields CDR1 SGHTA and CDR2 FQGNSA. V gave up 5 bases and J gave up 4 bases; unmatched junction bases: 7. The CDR3 spells CASSHRTSGRRYEQYF. In nucleotides, the CDR3 is TGTGCCAGCAGCCATAGGACTAGCGGGAGGAGGTACGAGCAGTACTTC.

The chain joins TRBV9 to TRBJ2-7, with unresolved D. The CDR3 is made up of 15 amino acids. V lost 0 bases and J 0 bases, leaving 10 bases between the germline ends. The germline CDR1 and CDR2 sequences are SGDLS and YYNGEE. The CDR3 sequence: CASSVGHRLSYEQYF. In DNA, the CDR3 is TGTGCCAGCAGCGTAGGACACCGCCTCTCCTACGAGCAGTACTTC.

The gene calls are TRBV19 and TRBJ1-3; tentatively, D is TRBD1 (6 bases). The CDR3 runs 15 residues. The ends were cut back, 4 bases at V and 0 bases at J, with 10 bases in the middle. Germline V CDR1 and CDR2: LNHDA, SQIVND (reference sequence). CDR3 sequence reads: CASSTQGISGNTIYF. As DNA, the CDR3 is TGTGCCAGTAGTACCCAGGGGATCTCTGGAAACACCATATATTTT. The full variable domain, in which reference TRBV19 and TRBJ1-3 provide the parts outside the CDR3, is DGGITQSPKYLFRKEGQNVTLSCEQNLNHDAMYWYRQDPGQGLRLIYYSQIVNDFQKGDIAEGYSVSREKKESFPLTVTSAQKNPTAFYLCASSTQGISGNTIYFGEGSWLTVV.

The chain employs TRBV29-1 and TRBJ1-1; 7 positions agree with TRBD1. The CDR3 loop spans 13 amino acids. The germline gives CDR1 SQVTM, CDR2 ANQGSEA. Trimming at V came to 6 bases and at J to 1 base, leaving 5 bases not matched to a gene. The chain's CDR3 is CSVRQGGNTEAFF. Here the CDR3 DNA reads TGCAGCGTAAGACAGGGTGGGAACACTGAAGCTTTCTTT.

The chain is built from TRBV30 and TRBJ1-1, with a possible D match to TRBD1 (6 bases). The V and J ends lost 7 bases and 2 bases respectively, with 14 bases between them. The CDR3 runs 13 residues. Per the germline V gene, CDR1 is GTSNPN and CDR2 is SVGIG (reference sequence). The CDR3: CASQQGLNTEAFF. The CDR3, as DNA: TGTGCCTCCCAACAGGGTTTAAACACTGAAGCTTTCTTT. Combining the CDR3 with reference TRBV30 and TRBJ1-1 gives the whole variable domain SQTIHQWPATLVQPVGSPLSLECTVEGTSNPNLYWYRQAAGRGLQLLFYSVGIGQISSEVPQNLSASRPQDRQFILSSKKLLLSDSGFYLCASQQGLNTEAFFGQGTRLTVV.

V gene TRBV6-1 combines with J gene TRBJ1-5; 8 bases agree with TRBD1. Germline CDR1 reads MNHNS; CDR2 reads SASEGT. CDR3 length: 14 amino acids. After removal of 5 bases from V and 11 bases from J, the junction contained 11 bases not matched to a gene. CDR3 DNA: TGTGCCAGCAGTCCTACAGGACAGGGTGAGGCCCAGCATTTT. Protein: CASSPTGQGEAQHF.

The genes are TRBV5-1 and TRBJ2-1; the match to TRBD1 covers 7 bases. CDR1 SGHRS and CDR2 YFSETQ come from the germline V gene. Unmatched junction bases numbered 2, after V lost 0 bases and J lost 2 bases. The CDR3 has 15 amino acids. The CDR3 region has the DNA TGCGCCAGCAGCTTGGTAGGGACAGCCTACAATGAGCAGTTCTTC. Translation gives CASSLVGTAYNEQFF.